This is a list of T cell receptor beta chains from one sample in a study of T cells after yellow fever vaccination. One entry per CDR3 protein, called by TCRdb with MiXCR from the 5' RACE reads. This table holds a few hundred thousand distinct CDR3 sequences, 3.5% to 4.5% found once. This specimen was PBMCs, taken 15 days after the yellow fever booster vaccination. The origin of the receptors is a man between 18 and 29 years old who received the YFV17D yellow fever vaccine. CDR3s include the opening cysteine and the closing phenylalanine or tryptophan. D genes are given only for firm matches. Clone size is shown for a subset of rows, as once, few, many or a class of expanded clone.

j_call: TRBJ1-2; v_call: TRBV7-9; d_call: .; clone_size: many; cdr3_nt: TGTGCCAGCAGCTTAGAGGGGGTGTCCTCTGGCTACACCTTC; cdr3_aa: CASSLEGVSSGYTF
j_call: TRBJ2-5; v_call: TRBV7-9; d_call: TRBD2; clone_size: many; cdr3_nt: TGTGCCAGCAGCATTAGCGGGGCGCCTTCTGAAGAGACCCAGTACTTC; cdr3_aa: CASSISGAPSEETQYF
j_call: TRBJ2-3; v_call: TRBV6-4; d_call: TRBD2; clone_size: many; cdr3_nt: TGTGCCAGCAGTGATGGAGCGGGGGCTTCAGATACGCAGTATTTT; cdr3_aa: CASSDGAGASDTQYF
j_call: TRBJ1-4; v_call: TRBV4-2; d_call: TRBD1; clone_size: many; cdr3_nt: TGTGCCAGCAGCCAAGATCGGGGGACAGGGGATGAAAAACTGTTTTTT; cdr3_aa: CASSQDRGTGDEKLFF
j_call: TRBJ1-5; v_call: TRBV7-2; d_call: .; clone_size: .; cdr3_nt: TGTGCCAGCAGCCGCGTACCCCGGGGGAGTCAGCCCCAGCATTTT; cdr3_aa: CASSRVPRGSQPQHF
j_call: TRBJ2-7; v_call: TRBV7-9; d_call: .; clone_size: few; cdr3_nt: TGTGCCAGCAGCGGCACGGTACAGGGTGGCGAGCAGTACTTC; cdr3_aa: CASSGTVQGGEQYF
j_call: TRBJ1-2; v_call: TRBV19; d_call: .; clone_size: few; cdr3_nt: TGTGCCAGTAGTTCCGGGAGGGGTCTCTATGGCTACACCTTC; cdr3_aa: CASSSGRGLYGYTF
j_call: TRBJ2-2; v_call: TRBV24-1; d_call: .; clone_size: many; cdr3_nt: TGTGCCACCAGTGCAGGGCTGACCGGGGAGCTGTTTTTT; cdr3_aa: CATSAGLTGELFF
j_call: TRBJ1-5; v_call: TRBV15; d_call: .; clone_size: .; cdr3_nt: TGTGCCACCAGCAGAGATCGGGGGAGCCAGCCCCAGCATTTT; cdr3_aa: CATSRDRGSQPQHF
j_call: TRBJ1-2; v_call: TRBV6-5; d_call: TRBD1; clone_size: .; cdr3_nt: TGTGCCAGCACGGGACAGGGGACCGGCTACACCTTC; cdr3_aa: CASTGQGTGYTF
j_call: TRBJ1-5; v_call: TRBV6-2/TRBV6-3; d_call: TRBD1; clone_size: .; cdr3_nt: TGTGCCAGCAGAACTGACAGGGGCCGGCGGGGGGTTGCTCAGCCCCAGCATTTT; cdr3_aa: CASRTDRGRRGVAQPQHF
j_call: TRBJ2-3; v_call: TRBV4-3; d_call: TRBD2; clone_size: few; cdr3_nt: TGCGCCAGCAGCCATGAGCGGGGGCGGGGCGGAGATACGCAGTATTTT; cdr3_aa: CASSHERGRGGDTQYF
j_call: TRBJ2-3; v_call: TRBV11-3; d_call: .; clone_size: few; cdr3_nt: TGTGCCAGCAGCCGAGGGGCCGCAGGAGAGGATACGCAGTATTTT; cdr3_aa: CASSRGAAGEDTQYF
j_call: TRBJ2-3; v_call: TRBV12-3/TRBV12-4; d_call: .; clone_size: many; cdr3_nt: TGTGCCAGCAGCCTCAGGGGCACAATCACAGATACGCAGTATTTT; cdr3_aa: CASSLRGTITDTQYF
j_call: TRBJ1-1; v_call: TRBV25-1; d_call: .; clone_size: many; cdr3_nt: TGTGCCAGCAGTGAACAGGGAACTGAAGCTTTCTTT; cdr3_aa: CASSEQGTEAFF
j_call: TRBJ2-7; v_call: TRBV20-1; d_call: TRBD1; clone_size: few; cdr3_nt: TGCAGTGCTAGAGACCCCGGGACAGGTGGCTACGAGCAGTACTTC; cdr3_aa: CSARDPGTGGYEQYF
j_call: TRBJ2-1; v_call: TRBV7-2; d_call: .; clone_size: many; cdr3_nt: TGTGCCAGCAGCTCTACAGAGGGGTACAATGAGCAGTTCTTC; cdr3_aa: CASSSTEGYNEQFF
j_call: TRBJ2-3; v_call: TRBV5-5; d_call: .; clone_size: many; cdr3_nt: TGTGCCAGCAGCTTGGAGGGAGTAGGCACAGATACGCAGTATTTT; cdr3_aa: CASSLEGVGTDTQYF
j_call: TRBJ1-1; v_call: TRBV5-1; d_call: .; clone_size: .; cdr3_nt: TGCGCCAGCAGCCCGCTCACAGGAGAGAACACTGAAGCTTTCTTT; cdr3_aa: CASSPLTGENTEAFF
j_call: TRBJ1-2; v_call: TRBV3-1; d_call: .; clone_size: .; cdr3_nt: TGTGCCAGCAGCTGGGGTCCGGCGGGCTACACCTTC; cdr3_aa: CASSWGPAGYTF
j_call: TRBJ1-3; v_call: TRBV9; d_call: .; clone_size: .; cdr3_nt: TGTGCCAGCAGCCCTCGGGAAAACTCTGGAAACACCATATATTTT; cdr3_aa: CASSPRENSGNTIYF
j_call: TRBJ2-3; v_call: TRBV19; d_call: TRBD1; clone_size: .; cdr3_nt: TGTGCCAGTACCAACGGACAGGGTGGTTTCGATACGCAGTATTTT; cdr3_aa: CASTNGQGGFDTQYF
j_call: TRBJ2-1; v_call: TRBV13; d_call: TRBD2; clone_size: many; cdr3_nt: TGTGCCAGCAGCCCCCCTAGCGGACGCGATGACAATGAGCAGTTCTTC; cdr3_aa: CASSPPSGRDDNEQFF
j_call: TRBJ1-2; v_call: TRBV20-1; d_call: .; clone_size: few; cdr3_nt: TGCAGTGCTAGAGATGTGGTCACGGCGTATGGCTACACCTTC; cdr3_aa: CSARDVVTAYGYTF
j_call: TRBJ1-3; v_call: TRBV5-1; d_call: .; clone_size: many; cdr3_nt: TGCGCCAGCAGCACCGGTGGGTCCGTGGACACCATATATTTT; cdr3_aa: CASSTGGSVDTIYF
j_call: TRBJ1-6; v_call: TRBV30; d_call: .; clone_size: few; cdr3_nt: TGTGCCTGGAGTACCGGGTCCCTAACTTCACCCCTCCACTTT; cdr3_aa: CAWSTGSLTSPLHF
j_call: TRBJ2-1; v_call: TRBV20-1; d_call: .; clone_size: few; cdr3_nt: TGCAGTGCTAGAGATTTGGCGGGGCCGAAGGAGCAGTTCTTC; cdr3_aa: CSARDLAGPKEQFF
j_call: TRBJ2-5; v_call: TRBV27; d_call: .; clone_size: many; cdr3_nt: TGTGCCAGGCAGGGAGAGACCCAGTACTTC; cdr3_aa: CARQGETQYF
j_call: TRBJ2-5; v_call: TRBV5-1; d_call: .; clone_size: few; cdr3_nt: TGCGCCAGCAGCGTGGCCGAGGGGAGGGAGACCCAGTACTTC; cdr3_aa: CASSVAEGRETQYF
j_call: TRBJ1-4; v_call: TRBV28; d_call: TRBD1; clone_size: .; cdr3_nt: TGTGCCAGCAGTTTACAGGGGGGAATCTGGCGGGCAACTAATGAAAAACTGTTTTTT; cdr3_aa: CASSLQGGIWRATNEKLFF
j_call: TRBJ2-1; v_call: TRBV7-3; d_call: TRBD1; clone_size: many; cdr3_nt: TGTGCCAGCAGCTCAGGGACAGGGAGTAATGAGCAGTTCTTC; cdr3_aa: CASSSGTGSNEQFF
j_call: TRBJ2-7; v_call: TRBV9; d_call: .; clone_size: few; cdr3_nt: TGTGCCAGCAGCGTAGGGGCGGGTTCCTACGAGCAGTACTTC; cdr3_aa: CASSVGAGSYEQYF
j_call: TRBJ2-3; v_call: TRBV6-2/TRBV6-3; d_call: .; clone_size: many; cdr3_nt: TGTGCCAGCAGACCGACAGGAGATACGCAGTATTTT; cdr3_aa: CASRPTGDTQYF
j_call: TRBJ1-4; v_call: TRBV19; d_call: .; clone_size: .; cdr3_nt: TGTGCCAGTAGTACCCCGCAGGGGTCTAATGAAAAACTGTTTTTT; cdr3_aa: CASSTPQGSNEKLFF
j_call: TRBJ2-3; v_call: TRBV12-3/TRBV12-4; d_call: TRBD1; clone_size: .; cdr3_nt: TGTGCCAGCAGAACAGGGGCAAGCACAGATACGCAGTATTTT; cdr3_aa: CASRTGASTDTQYF
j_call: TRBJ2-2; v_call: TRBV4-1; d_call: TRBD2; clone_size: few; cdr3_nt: TGCGCCAGCAGACCTAGCGGGGGCTTCACCGGGGAGCTGTTTTTT; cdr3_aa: CASRPSGGFTGELFF
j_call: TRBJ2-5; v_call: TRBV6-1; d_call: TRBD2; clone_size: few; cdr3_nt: TGTGCCAGCTCTCCGCCTCTAGCGGGGGGGGAGACCCAGTACTTC; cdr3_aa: CASSPPLAGGETQYF
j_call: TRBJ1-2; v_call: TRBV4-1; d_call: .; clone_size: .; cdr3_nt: TGCGCCAGCAGCCAAGCCTCGGGACACAGCTATGGCTACACCTTC; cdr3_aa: CASSQASGHSYGYTF
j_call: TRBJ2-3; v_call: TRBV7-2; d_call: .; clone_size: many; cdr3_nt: TGTGCCAGCAGCTTACCGCTTGGCACTATAGATACGCAGTATTTT; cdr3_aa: CASSLPLGTIDTQYF
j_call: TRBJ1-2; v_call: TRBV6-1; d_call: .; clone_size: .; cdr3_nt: TGTGCCAGCAGTCGTCCAACCCCTAACTATGGCTACACCTTC; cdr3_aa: CASSRPTPNYGYTF
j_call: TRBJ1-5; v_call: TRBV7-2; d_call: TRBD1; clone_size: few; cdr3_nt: TGTGCCAGCAGCCCAGGGGGGTTGGGGAACGGGCAGCCCCAGCATTTT; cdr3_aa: CASSPGGLGNGQPQHF
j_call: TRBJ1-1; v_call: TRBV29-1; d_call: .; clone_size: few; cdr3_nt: TGCAGCGTAGCCTTACAGGTTAAGGCTGAAGCTTTCTTT; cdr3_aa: CSVALQVKAEAFF
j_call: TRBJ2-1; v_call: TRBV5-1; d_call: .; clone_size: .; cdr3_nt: TGCGCCAGCAGCCTGGGACCGCGAACCTACAATGAGCAGTTCTTC; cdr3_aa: CASSLGPRTYNEQFF
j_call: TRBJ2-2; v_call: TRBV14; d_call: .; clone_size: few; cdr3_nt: TGTGCCAGCAGCCAGGTCATTAACACCGGGGAGCTGTTTTTT; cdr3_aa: CASSQVINTGELFF
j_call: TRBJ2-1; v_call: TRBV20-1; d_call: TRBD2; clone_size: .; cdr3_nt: TGCAGTGCTATGCCCGGGGGGGACAATGAGCAGTTCTTC; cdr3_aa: CSAMPGGDNEQFF
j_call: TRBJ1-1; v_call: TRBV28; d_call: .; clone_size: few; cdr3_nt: TGTGCCAGCAGTGCAACGGTTGGGAACACTGAAGCTTTCTTT; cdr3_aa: CASSATVGNTEAFF
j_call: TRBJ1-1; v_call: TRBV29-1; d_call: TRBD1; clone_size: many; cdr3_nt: TGCAGCGTTGTACTTCTACAGGGGGCCACTGAAGCTTTCTTT; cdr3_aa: CSVVLLQGATEAFF
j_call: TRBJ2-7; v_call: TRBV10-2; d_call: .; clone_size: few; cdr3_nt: TGCGCCAGCAGTGAGCGGGGGTGGCCCTACGAGCAGTACTTC; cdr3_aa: CASSERGWPYEQYF
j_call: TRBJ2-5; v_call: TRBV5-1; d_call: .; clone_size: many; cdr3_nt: TGCGCCAGCCGACTTGAGGGGGAGACCCAGTACTTC; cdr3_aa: CASRLEGETQYF
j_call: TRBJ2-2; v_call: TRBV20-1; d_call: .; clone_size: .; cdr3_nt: TGCAGTGCTGCGATCAACACCGGGGAGCTGTTTTTT; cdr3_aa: CSAAINTGELFF
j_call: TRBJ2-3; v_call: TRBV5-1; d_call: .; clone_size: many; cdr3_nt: TGCGCCAGCAGCTTGGAGGCCAGTCTGGATACGCAGTATTTT; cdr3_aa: CASSLEASLDTQYF
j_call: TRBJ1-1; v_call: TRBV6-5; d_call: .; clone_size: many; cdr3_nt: TGTGCCAGCAGTTTCAAACCACAGGGTTACACTGAAGCTTTCTTT; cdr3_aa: CASSFKPQGYTEAFF
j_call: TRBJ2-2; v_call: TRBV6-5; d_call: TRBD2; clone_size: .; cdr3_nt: TGTGCCACCGGACCGGGGGGCACCGGGGAGCTGTTTTTT; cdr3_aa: CATGPGGTGELFF
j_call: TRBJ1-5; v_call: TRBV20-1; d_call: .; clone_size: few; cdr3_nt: TGCAGTGCTAGAGATCCCCAGGACGGTCAGCCCCAGCATTTT; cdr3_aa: CSARDPQDGQPQHF
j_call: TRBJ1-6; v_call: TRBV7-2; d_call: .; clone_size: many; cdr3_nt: TGTGCCAGCACCCTGACCCAGCAGGGAAGTTCACCCCTCCACTTT; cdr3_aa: CASTLTQQGSSPLHF
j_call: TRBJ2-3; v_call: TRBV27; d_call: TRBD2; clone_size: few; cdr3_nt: TGTGCCAGCAGCCTGACTAGCGGGGGGAACATTCCTAGCACAGATACGCAGTATTTT; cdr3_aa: CASSLTSGGNIPSTDTQYF
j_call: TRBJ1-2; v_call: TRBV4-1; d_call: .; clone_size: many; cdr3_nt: TGCGCCAGCAGCCAAGATGCGGCGGGGACCTATGGCTACACCTTC; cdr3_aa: CASSQDAAGTYGYTF
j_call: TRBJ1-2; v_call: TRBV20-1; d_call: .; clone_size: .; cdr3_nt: TGCAGTGCCGCGTCGCTTAACTATGGCTACACCTTC; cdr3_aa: CSAASLNYGYTF
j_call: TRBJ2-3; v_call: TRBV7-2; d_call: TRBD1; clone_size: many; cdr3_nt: TGTGCCAGCAGCTCGGACAGGGGGTATGGCCACACAGATACGCAGTATTTT; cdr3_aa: CASSSDRGYGHTDTQYF